The 21 T cell receptor beta chains listed next were all sequenced from one sample in a study of molecular identifiers for immune sequencing clone quantification. TCRdb independently ran MiXCR on the PCR reads; one entry per CDR3 protein. The data contain over 600,000 distinct CDR3 sequences, about 20% of them seen just once; the ten biggest clones take up 0.85%. Specimen: naive CD8+ T cells from blood, with Jurkat cell RNA spiked in. The subset here: FACS-sorted CD8+CD4-CCR7+CD45RA+ naive T cells. These receptors all stem from a human donor in good health. Some libraries in this study had Jurkat cell RNA spiked in.

As regards this clonotype: A read error may be the cause here, since a much bigger clone is one base away. V is TRBV7-6 and J is TRBJ2-6; TRBD1 agrees at 7 bases. Germline assignment: CDR1 SGHVS and CDR2 FNYEAQ. This CDR3 spans 16 amino acids. This chain's CDR3 is CVSTAYPGTESNVLTF. The CDR3 DNA sequence: TGTGTCAGCACCGCATACCCCGGGACAGAGTCCAACGTCCTGACTTTC.

Only a few counts were recorded for this clonotype. The rearrangement uses TRBV20-1 and TRBJ2-1, with D possibly matching TRBD2 (6 bases). CDR3 length equals 14 residues. From germline, CDR1 is DFQATT and CDR2 SNEGSKA (reference sequence). V lost 1 base and J 8 bases, leaving 15 bases between the germline ends. The CDR3 region has the DNA TGCAGTGCTAGAGCTCAGACTAGTAACTATGAGCAGTTCTTC. It translates to CSARAQTSNYEQFF.

This clonotype was counted many times. The J gene is TRBJ1-1, the V gene TRBV6-5; tentative D call: TRBD1 (5 bases). V was shortened by 2 bases and J by 7 bases, with 17 bases between the two germline ends. CDR1 is MNHEY and CDR2 is SVGAGI in the germline V gene. The CDR3 covers 15 residues. The CDR3 bases are TGTGCCAGCAGTTACGCGGGACTCCCGGGCGGTGAAGCTTTCTTT. This gives the protein CASSYAGLPGGEAFF.

This clonotype has ten or more counts. This chain joins TRBV7-6 and TRBJ2-7; 10 bases map to TRBD2. The germline gives CDR1 SGHVS, CDR2 FNYEAQ. CDR3 length: 18 amino acids. Losses at the gene ends were 2 bases for V and 0 bases for J; bases not matched to a gene: 10. This CDR3 reads CASSLNRPGLASSYEQYF. The CDR3 nucleotides are TGTGCCAGCAGCTTAAACCGCCCGGGACTAGCGAGCTCCTACGAGCAGTACTTC.

At least ten counts were recorded for this clonotype. The rearrangement joins TRBV5-8 to TRBJ2-3; D may match TRBD1 or TRBD2 (5 bases each). The CDR3 has 16 residues. Trimming stripped 1 base from V and 0 bases from J, with 12 bases between. Germline loops: CDR1 SGHTS, CDR2 YDEGEE. The CDR3 DNA sequence: TGTGCCAGCAGCTTGTTTGGGGGAACTAGCACAGATACGCAGTATTTT. Its protein is CASSLFGGTSTDTQYF.

J is TRBJ2-1 and V is TRBV5-1; 10 bases are a match to TRBD1. The germline V gene has CDR1 SGHRS and CDR2 YFSETQ. The CDR3 contains 14 residues. Unmatched junction bases numbered 4, after V lost 4 bases and J lost 6 bases. CDR3 in amino acids: CASSPGTGANEQFF. CDR3 nucleotide sequence: TGCGCCAGCAGCCCCGGGACAGGGGCCAATGAGCAGTTCTTC.

This clonotype was observed many times. J is TRBJ2-1 and V is TRBV6-2 or TRBV6-3; D is ambiguous. The germline CDR1 and CDR2 sequences are MNHEY and SVGEGT. Deletions cut 2 bases from V and 9 bases from J, with 8 bases between. The CDR3 spans 12 residues. Here the CDR3 reads CASSYPRSEQFF. CDR3 DNA: TGTGCCAGCAGTTACCCAAGGTCTGAGCAGTTCTTC.

Regarding this clonotype: A junction boundary mismatches the germline segment, possibly from a read error. The J gene is TRBJ1-2, the V gene TRBV7-9; TRBD1 agrees at 9 bases. CDR1 and CDR2 (germline): SEHNR, FQNEAQ (reference sequence). The CDR3 consists of 15 residues. This CDR3 is CTSSTGTGNFFGYTF. CDR3 coding DNA: TGTACCAGCAGCACCGGGACAGGGAATTTCTTTGGCTACACCTTC.

This clonotype was picked up many times. The chain is built from TRBV19 and TRBJ1-5; the match to TRBD1 covers 7 bases. The CDR3 spans 16 residues. In germline, CDR1 is LNHDA, CDR2 SQIVND (reference sequence). The V and J ends lost 5 bases and 2 bases, in that order; junction bases with no gene match: 9. CDR3 in DNA: TGTGCCAGTAGTTTGACAGGGCGATTGGGCAATCAGCCCCAGCATTTT. It encodes CASSLTGRLGNQPQHF.

The CDR3 is CASTPGSRVGTYEQYF. The CDR3 nucleotides are TGTGCCAGCACCCCCGGTAGCAGGGTCGGGACCTACGAGCAGTACTTC. J is TRBJ2-7 and V is TRBV11-2; the D call may be TRBD1 or TRBD2 (5 bases each). Trimming shortened V by 7 bases and J by 2 bases, and 21 bases separated the two germline ends. The germline V gene encodes CDR1 SGHAT and CDR2 FQNNGV. The CDR3 is 16 amino acids. Full variable domain (outside the CDR3, taken from reference TRBV11-2 and TRBJ2-7): EAGVAQSPRYKIIEKRQSVAFWCNPISGHATLYWYQQILGQGPKLLIQFQNNGVVDDSQLPKDRFSAERLKGVDSTLKIQPAKLEDSAVYLCASTPGSRVGTYEQYFGPGTRLTVT.

The chain employs TRBV9 and TRBJ1-2, with D maybe TRBD1 (5 bases). Trimming pared 0 bases from V and 5 bases from J, leaving 11 bases between. The CDR3 spans 14 residues. CDR1 and CDR2 from the germline V gene are SGDLS and YYNGEE. The chain's CDR3 is CASSVGDVGYGYTF. The CDR3 nucleotides are TGTGCCAGCAGCGTAGGGGACGTAGGGTATGGCTACACCTTC.

This clonotype was counted between two and nine times. A much larger clonotype is one base distant, so this may be a read error. The chain recombines TRBV29-1 with TRBJ1-1; D remains ambiguous. Germline V gene sequence: CDR1 SQVTM, CDR2 ANQGSEA. Trimming removed 7 bases from V and 3 bases from J, with 6 bases in between. The CDR3 has 10 amino acids. For the CDR3, the DNA is TGCAGCGCCGTTGACACTGAAGCTTTCTTT. Amino acids: CSAVDTEAFF.

As regards this clonotype: Possible read error: a much larger clone is one base away. V usage is TRBV30 and J usage is TRBJ2-2, with TRBD1 matching over 8 bases. Germline V gene data show CDR1 as GTSNPN and CDR2 as SVGIG (reference sequence). The CDR3 is made up of 14 amino acids. The V gene end was trimmed by 5 bases and the J gene end by 4 bases; junction bases not matched to a gene: 6. The CDR3 bases are TGTGCCTGGGAAGCGACAGGGGCCACCGGGGAGCTGTTTTTT. Its protein is CAWEATGATGELFF.

Worth noting for this clonotype: A much larger clone differs from this one at a single base, so this may be a read error. The genes are TRBV14 and TRBJ2-7; 7 bases align to TRBD2. The CDR3 consists of 15 residues. V dropped 1 base and J dropped 2; count of bases not matched to a gene: 5. Germline V gives CDR1 SGHDN, CDR2 FVKESK. The CDR3 DNA follows: TGTGCCAGCAGCCAAGTGCTAGCGGTAACCTACGAGCAGTACTTC. Translated: CASSQVLAVTYEQYF.

This clonotype has ten or more counts. This chain joins TRBV12-5 and TRBJ2-4; D is undetermined. The CDR3 extends over 12 amino acids. CDR1 and CDR2 from the germline V gene are LGHNT and FRNRAP. Trimming left V 3 bases short and J 0 bases short, with 0 bases between. CDR3 residues: CASGLAKNIQYF. The CDR3 DNA is TGTGCTAGTGGTTTAGCCAAAAACATTCAGTACTTC.

This clonotype was counted ten times or more. The genes are TRBV13 and TRBJ2-2, with 7 positions matching TRBD1. The J segment lost 0 bases and the V segment lost 5 bases, leaving 3 bases of the junction unmatched. Germline lookup yields CDR1 PRHDT and CDR2 FYEKMQ (reference sequence). CDR3 size: 15 residues. The CDR3 loop reads CASSPDRANTGELFF. In nucleotides, the CDR3 is TGTGCCAGCAGCCCCGACAGGGCGAACACCGGGGAGCTGTTTTTT.

This clonotype showed up many times. This sequence joins TRBV2 and TRBJ2-2, with D unresolved. The CDR3 sequence is 13 residues long. The V end was cut by 9 bases, the J end by 2 bases, with 10 bases between. CDR1 is SNHLY, CDR2 FYNNEI, per germline. CDR3 coding DNA: TGTGCCAGAAGCGACCCTAACACCGGGGAGCTGTTTTTT. Residues: CARSDPNTGELFF.

Many counts were recorded for this clonotype. The chain has TRBV4-3 and TRBJ2-4; D is unresolved. This CDR3 is 14 amino acids long. Germline V gene lookup returns CDR1 LGHNA and CDR2 YSLEER. V gave up 1 base and J gave up 0 bases, with 4 bases separating them. The CDR3 DNA reads TGCGCCAGCAGCCAAGGGGTAGCCAAAAACATTCAGTACTTC. As protein: CASSQGVAKNIQYF.

This clonotype was counted only a few times. The V and J genes are TRBV27 and TRBJ2-4, with 7 bases fitting TRBD2. The CDR3 runs to 14 residues. V trimming: 0 bases; J trimming: 7 bases; junction bases outside the gene matches: 3. Germline assignment: CDR1 MNHEY and CDR2 SMNVEV (reference sequence). CDR3 sequence reads: CASSLSSGENIQYF. The CDR3 nucleotides are TGTGCCAGCAGTTTATCGAGCGGGGAGAACATTCAGTACTTC.

This clonotype has ten or more counts. V gene TRBV20-1 combines with J gene TRBJ2-1, with 9 nucleotides matching TRBD1. J lost 6 bases, V lost 6 bases, and 6 bases had no gene match. The CDR3 length is 13 residues. From germline, CDR1 is DFQATT and CDR2 SNEGSKA (reference sequence). DNA for the CDR3: TGCAGTGCCCTGGGGACAGGGCGCAATGAGCAGTTCTTC. This translates into CSALGTGRNEQFF.

This clonotype was counted many times. The V and J genes are TRBV6-5 and TRBJ2-3; D uncertain. The CDR3 is 11 amino acids. CDR1 and CDR2 (germline): MNHEY, SVGAGI. The V gene lost 4 bases and the J gene lost 7 bases, with 6 bases spanning the gap. CDR3 DNA: TGTGCCAGCAGTTCCGTGCATACGCAGTATTTT. Protein product: CASSSVHTQYF.